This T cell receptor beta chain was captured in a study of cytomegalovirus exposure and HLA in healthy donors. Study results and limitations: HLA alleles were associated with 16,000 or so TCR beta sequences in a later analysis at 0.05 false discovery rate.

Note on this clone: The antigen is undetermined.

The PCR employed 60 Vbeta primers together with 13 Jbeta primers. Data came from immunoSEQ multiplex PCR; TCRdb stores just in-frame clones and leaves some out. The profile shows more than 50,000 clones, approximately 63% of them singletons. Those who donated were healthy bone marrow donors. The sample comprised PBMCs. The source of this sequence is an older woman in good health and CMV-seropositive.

The CDR3 coding sequence is TGTGCCAGCAGCTTGGATAGAGGTGAAGCTTTCTTT. Encoded protein: CASSLDRGEAFF. V and J are TRBV5-8 and TRBJ1-1; D gene ambiguous. There are 12 residues in the CDR3. Germline CDR1 and CDR2: SGHTS and YDEGEE. V shed 0 bases and J shed 7 bases, with 7 bases lying between them.